The T cell receptor beta chain described here comes from a study of siplizumab effects on memory and regulatory T cells. The table came from immunoSEQ multiplex PCR; TCRdb's copy has only in-frame clones and leaves some out. The sample yields approximately 120,000 clones, approximately 90% seen once. The CDR3 runs 12 residues. The germline CDR1 and CDR2 sequences are MGHRA and YSYEKL. V lost 4 bases to trimming and J lost 6 bases, with 10 bases between them. This clonotype was sampled from a human donor in good health. The V call is TRBV4-1, the J call TRBJ2-7; no definite D call. Sequenced material: Tregs sorted from blood. CDR3 region: CASSLSLSEQYF. The CDR3 DNA is TGCGCCAGCAGCCTAAGTCTATCCGAGCAGTACTTC.